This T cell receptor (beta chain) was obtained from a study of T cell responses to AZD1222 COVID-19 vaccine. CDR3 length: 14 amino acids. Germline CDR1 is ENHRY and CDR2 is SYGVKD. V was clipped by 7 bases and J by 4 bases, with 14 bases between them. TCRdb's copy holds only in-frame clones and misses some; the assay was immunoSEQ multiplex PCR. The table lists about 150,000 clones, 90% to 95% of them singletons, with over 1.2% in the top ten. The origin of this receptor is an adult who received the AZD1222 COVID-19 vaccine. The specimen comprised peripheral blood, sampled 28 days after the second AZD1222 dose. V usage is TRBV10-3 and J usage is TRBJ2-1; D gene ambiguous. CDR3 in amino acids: CAITQTGIYNEQFF. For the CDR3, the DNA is TGTGCCATCACGCAAACTGGGATTTACAATGAGCAGTTCTTC.